The subject of this entry is one T cell receptor beta chain. This entry is derived from a study of human T cells and chemical hapten exposure. MiXCR was run by TCRdb on the RACE reads, yielding one entry per CDR3 protein. The sample includes around 380,000 distinct CDR3 sequences, about 5% seen only once; the top ten take over 6.5%. CDR1 and CDR2 from the germline V gene are MNHEY and SMNVEV (reference sequence). The CDR3 has 17 amino acids. The junction had 15 bases not matched to a gene; V was cut back by 6 bases and J by 7 bases. The sample's time point: pre-sensitization, week 0. Treatment defined: therapeutic diphenylcyclopropenone sensitization with weekly scalp DPC.

The chain recombines TRBV27 with TRBJ2-2; 9 bases fit TRBD2. This specimen was whole blood, taken in connection with sensitization to the hapten diphenylcyclopropenone (DPC). This receptor was obtained from a woman between 18 and 29 years old with alopecia areata. Some clones in this sample may be carry-over from other donors' samples. The CDR3 DNA reads as TGTGCCAGCAGCCCGCAGCCAGCGGGGGGTCCTAACGGGGAGCTGTTTTTT. It translates to CASSPQPAGGPNGELFF.